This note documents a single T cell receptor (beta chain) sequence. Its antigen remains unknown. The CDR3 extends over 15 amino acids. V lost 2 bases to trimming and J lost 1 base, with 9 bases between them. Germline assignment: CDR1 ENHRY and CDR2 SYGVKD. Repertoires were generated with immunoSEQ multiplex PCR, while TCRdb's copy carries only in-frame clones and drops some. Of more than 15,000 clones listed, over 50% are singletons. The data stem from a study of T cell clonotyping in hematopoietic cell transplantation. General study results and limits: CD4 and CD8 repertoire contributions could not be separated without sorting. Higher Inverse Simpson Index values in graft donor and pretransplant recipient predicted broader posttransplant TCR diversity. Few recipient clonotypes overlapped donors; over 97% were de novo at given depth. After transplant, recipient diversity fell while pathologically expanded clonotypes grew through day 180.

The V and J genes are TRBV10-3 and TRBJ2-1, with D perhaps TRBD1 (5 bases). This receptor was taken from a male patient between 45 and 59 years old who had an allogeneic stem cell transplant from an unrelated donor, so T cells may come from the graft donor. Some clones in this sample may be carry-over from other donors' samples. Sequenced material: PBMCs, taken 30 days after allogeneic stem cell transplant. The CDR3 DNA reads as TGTGCCATCAGTGAGGCGGCAGGGTCCTACAATGAGCAGTTCTTC. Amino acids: CAISEAAGSYNEQFF.